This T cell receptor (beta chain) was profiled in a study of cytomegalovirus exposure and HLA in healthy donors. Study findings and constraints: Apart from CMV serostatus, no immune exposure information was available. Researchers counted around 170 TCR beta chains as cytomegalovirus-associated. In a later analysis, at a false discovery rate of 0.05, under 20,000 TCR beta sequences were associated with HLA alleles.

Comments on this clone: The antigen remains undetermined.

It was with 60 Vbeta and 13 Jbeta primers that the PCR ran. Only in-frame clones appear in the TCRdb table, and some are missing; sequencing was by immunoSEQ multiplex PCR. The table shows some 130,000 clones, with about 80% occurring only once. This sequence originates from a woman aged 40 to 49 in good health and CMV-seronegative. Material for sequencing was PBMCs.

The CDR3 region has the DNA TGTGCCAGCAGTCCGCTGAAGACAGGGGGCAATGGAAATGAGCAGTTCTTC. This sequence encodes CASSPLKTGGNGNEQFF. The chain has TRBV27 and TRBJ2-1, with 10 bases fitting TRBD1. J lost 7 bases, V lost 5 bases, and 14 bases had no gene match. The germline CDR1 and CDR2 sequences are MNHEY and SMNVEV (reference sequence). The CDR3 runs 17 residues.